This T cell receptor (beta chain) was sequenced during a study of blood T cell repertoires in COVID-19. The CDR3 is made up of 14 amino acids. V was clipped by 3 bases and J by 5 bases, with 13 bases between them. The germline gives CDR1 MNHEY, CDR2 SVGEGT. It was during active infection that Seattle patients were enrolled and then longitudinally followed. Generated by immunoSEQ multiplex PCR, the TCRdb table keeps only in-frame clones and is missing some. This sample has over 90,000 clones; roughly four fifths occur once, and the top ten carry less than 6%. The chain combines TRBV6-2 or TRBV6-3 with TRBJ1-1; D perhaps matches TRBD1 (6 bases). Sequencing was done on a sample of peripheral blood. The receptor comes from a man older than 75 with COVID-19, enrolled during active disease. The CDR3 DNA is TGTGCCAGCAGTTATAACAGGGCGTTGACTGAAGCTTTCTTT. Its protein is CASSYNRALTEAFF.